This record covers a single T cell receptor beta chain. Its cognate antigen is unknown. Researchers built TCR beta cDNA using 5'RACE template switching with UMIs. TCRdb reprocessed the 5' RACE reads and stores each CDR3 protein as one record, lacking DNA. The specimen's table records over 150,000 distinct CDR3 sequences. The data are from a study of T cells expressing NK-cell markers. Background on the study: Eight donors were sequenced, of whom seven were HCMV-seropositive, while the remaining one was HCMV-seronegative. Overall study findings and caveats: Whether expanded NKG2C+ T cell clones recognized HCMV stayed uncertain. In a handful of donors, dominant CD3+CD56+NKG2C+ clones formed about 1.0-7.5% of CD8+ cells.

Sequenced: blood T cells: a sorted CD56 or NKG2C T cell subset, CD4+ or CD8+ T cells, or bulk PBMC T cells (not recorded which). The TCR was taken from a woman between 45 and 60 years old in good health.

CDR3 in amino acids: CASRNSEGNQPQHF. This rearrangement joins TRBV19 to TRBJ1-5. CDR1 and CDR2 from the germline V gene are LNHDA and SQIVND (reference sequence). The CDR3 has 14 residues.